The sequence of this T cell receptor beta chain was determined in a study of technical replicates of blood from a few donors (dated by TCRdb to about 2017). Details on this clone: It has no known antigen specificity. Base quality data are lacking; no much larger clone is found one base away.

The protocol used for the library was the immunoSEQ multiplex PCR assay. Sourced from immuneACCESS, this table was stored by TCRdb with only in-frame sequences that have V and J called. A share of the clones is absent; for the studies checked, an unresolved V gene accounts for under half, and the remainder has no known explanation. The sample includes around 86,000 clones, with about 96% observed a single time. The biggest ten clones account for 0.2% of the sample. The TCR sequence derives from a human donor in good health. Sequencing used T cells isolated from PBMCs.

The encoded CDR3 is CASSSGLAGGYEQYF. The bases read TGTGCCAGCAGCTCTGGACTAGCGGGAGGCTACGAGCAGTACTTC. The rearrangement joined TRBV5-6 to TRBJ2-7; 14 bases in the junction line up with TRBD2. For this chain, trimming is 3 bases at the V end and 3 bases at the J end, and the number of junction bases without a gene match is 2. Taken from cysteine to phenylalanine, the CDR3 has 15 residues. Only the CDR3 DNA stays, 45 bases, in frame from base 1. Sequences SGHDT (CDR1) and YYEEEE (CDR2) are obtained from the germline V gene.